A selection of T cell receptor beta chains follows, all from one sample in a study of blood T cell repertoires in COVID-19. Repertoires were generated with immunoSEQ multiplex PCR, while TCRdb's copy carries only in-frame clones and drops some. Of 100,000 or so clones in the sample, around 80% were seen once. The source material was peripheral blood. The receptors originated from a man aged 65-85 years with active or convalescent COVID-19. The CDR3 runs from the conserved cysteine through the conserved F or W. The order of the fields is clone size, V gene, D gene, J gene, CDR3 DNA, CDR3 protein. A D gene is named only where the DNA matches it firmly. Size values are once, few and many counts, or a class for expanded clones, and some rows have none.

NA	TRBV12-5	NA	TRBJ1-3	TGTGCTAGCGGTGGGAGGGGTCCCTCTGGAAACACCATATATTTT	CASGGRGPSGNTIYF
NA	TRBV3-1/TRBV3-2	TRBD2	TRBJ2-7	TGTGCCAGCAGTCAGACTAGCGGGAGCTCCTACGAGCAGTACTTC	CASSQTSGSSYEQYF
NA	TRBV4-2	TRBD1	TRBJ2-7	TGTGCCAGCAGCCCGAGACAGGGACCATACGAGCAGTACTTC	CASSPRQGPYEQYF
NA	TRBV5-1	NA	TRBJ2-2	TGCGCCAGCAGCTTGGCCAATGGAGCCGGGGAGCTGTTTTTT	CASSLANGAGELFF
NA	TRBV6-6	TRBD2	TRBJ2-7	TGTGCCAGCAGCCTCAGCGGGAGTAACGAGCAGTACTTC	CASSLSGSNEQYF
NA	TRBV19	NA	TRBJ2-1	TGTGCCAGTAGTCCTCCCGACAGATACAATGAGCAGTTCTTC	CASSPPDRYNEQFF
few	TRBV18	NA	TRBJ1-3	TGTGCCAGCTCACCCGGACAGACCTCTGGAAACACCATATATTTT	CASSPGQTSGNTIYF
once	TRBV2	TRBD1	TRBJ1-4	TGTGCCAGCAGCCAGACAGGGTATAATGAAAAACTGTTTTTT	CASSQTGYNEKLFF
NA	TRBV19	TRBD2	TRBJ2-1	TGTGCCAGTAGTAAAAAAAGCGGGGGCGCAAATACGGGGTTCTTC	CASSKKSGGANTGFF
few	TRBV11-2	NA	TRBJ2-7	TGTGCCAGCAGCTTTCAAGGGGAAGTGGGCTACGAGCAGTACTTC	CASSFQGEVGYEQYF
once	TRBV6-5	TRBD1	TRBJ2-5	TGTGCCAGCAGCGACAGGGTGCAAGAGACCCAGTACTTC	CASSDRVQETQYF
few	TRBV5-4	TRBD1	TRBJ1-1	TGTGCCAGCAGGGAACAGGGGGGGACTGAAGCTTTCTTT	CASREQGGTEAFF
NA	TRBV10-2	TRBD1	TRBJ1-1	TGCGCCAGCCAACCCGGACAGGGGGCCCCTGAAGCTTTCTTT	CASQPGQGAPEAFF
NA	TRBV7-3	TRBD2	TRBJ2-1	TGTGCCAGCAGCTTAGCGGGGGGCCTCAATGAGCAGTTCTTC	CASSLAGGLNEQFF
NA	TRBV11-1	TRBD1	TRBJ1-1	TGTGCCAGCAGCGCGGGACAGGGAGGCACTGAAGCTTTCTTT	CASSAGQGGTEAFF
NA	TRBV6-6	NA	TRBJ2-1	TGTGCCAGCAGTTACGCCCGGGGGGCGACTAATGAGCAGTTCTTC	CASSYARGATNEQFF
NA	TRBV5-1	NA	TRBJ2-6	TGCGCCAGCAGCTTGAGCTCGGGGGGCGATGGGGCCAACGTCCTGACTTTC	CASSLSSGGDGANVLTF
NA	TRBV6-5	NA	TRBJ2-3	TGTGCCAGCAGTTCTAGTGCCACAGATACGCAGTATTTT	CASSSSATDTQYF
NA	TRBV2	TRBD1	TRBJ2-5	TGTGCCAGCAGTGGCCCTCGGACAGGGTCGGGCGAGACCCAGTACTTC	CASSGPRTGSGETQYF
NA	TRBV2	TRBD1	TRBJ1-5	TGTGCCAGCAGTGGGACAGGGATCCGTCAGCCCCAGCATTTT	CASSGTGIRQPQHF
NA	TRBV2	NA	TRBJ2-6	TGTGCCAGCAGTGAACCTCCTGGGGCTGCTGGGGCCAACGTCCTGACTTTC	CASSEPPGAAGANVLTF
NA	TRBV5-1	NA	TRBJ2-3	TGCGCCAGCAGCCCGGTTGGCACAGATACGCAGTATTTT	CASSPVGTDTQYF
NA	TRBV30	NA	TRBJ2-7	TGTGCCTGGAGTGACAGCTACGAGCAGTACTTC	CAWSDSYEQYF
NA	TRBV10-2	TRBD1	TRBJ1-5	TGCGCCAGCAAAAAGAGCCAGGGGGGTGATCAGCCCCAGCATTTT	CASKKSQGGDQPQHF
NA	TRBV20-1	NA	TRBJ1-1	TGCAGTGCTAGTATCCAGGCTGAAGCTTTCTTT	CSASIQAEAFF
NA	TRBV9	NA	TRBJ1-5	TGTGCCAGCAGCGCGGGGGAGGGCGGGCCCCAGCATTTT	CASSAGEGGPQHF
NA	TRBV7-7	TRBD1	TRBJ2-2	TGTGCCAGCAGCTCCGAGACAGGGGGAGTCACCGGGGAGCTGTTTTTT	CASSSETGGVTGELFF
NA	TRBV5-1	TRBD1	TRBJ2-7	TGCGCCAGCAGCTTCCGGGACAGGTCCTACGAGCAGTACTTC	CASSFRDRSYEQYF
NA	TRBV28	NA	TRBJ1-1	TGTGCCAGCAGCGTTATGAGGGGAGGAAGCACTGAAGCTTTCTTT	CASSVMRGGSTEAFF